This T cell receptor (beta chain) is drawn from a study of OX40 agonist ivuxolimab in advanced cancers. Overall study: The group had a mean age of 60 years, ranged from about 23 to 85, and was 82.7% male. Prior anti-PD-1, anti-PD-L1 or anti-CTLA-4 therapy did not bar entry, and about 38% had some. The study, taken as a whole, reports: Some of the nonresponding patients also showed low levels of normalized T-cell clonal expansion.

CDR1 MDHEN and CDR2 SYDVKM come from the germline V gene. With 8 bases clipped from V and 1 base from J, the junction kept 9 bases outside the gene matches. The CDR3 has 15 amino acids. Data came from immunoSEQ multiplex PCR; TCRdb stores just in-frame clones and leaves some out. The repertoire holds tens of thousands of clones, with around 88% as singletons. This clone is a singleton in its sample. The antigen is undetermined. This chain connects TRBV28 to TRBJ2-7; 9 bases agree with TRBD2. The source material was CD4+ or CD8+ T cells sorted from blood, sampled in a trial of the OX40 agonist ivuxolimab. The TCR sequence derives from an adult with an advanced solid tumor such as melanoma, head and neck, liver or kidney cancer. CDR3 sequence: CASQGGAGGSYEQYF. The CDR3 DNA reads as TGTGCCAGCCAGGGGGGAGCGGGAGGTTCCTACGAGCAGTACTTC.